Listed below are T cell receptor beta chains from one sample, sequenced in a study of cytomegalovirus exposure and HLA in healthy donors. Profiled with immunoSEQ multiplex PCR; TCRdb holds only in-frame clones, not every one. This sample has roughly 100,000 clones, with about four fifths found just once. The material sequenced was PBMCs. The receptor set was obtained from a female donor in good health and CMV-seropositive. Both conserved end residues are trimmed from each CDR3. Fields, in order: J gene, V gene, CDR3 protein.

J: TRBJ2-5; V: TRBV6-5; CDR3: ASSYAGLETQY
J: TRBJ2-7; V: TRBV25-1; CDR3: ASSAQGEHEQY
J: TRBJ2-1; V: TRBV5-6; CDR3: ASSLGPGTTYNEQF
J: TRBJ1-6; V: TRBV5-4; CDR3: ASSYDRVGASPLH
J: TRBJ2-5; V: TRBV4-1; CDR3: ASSQEGLAQETQY
J: TRBJ2-5; V: TRBV7-9; CDR3: ASSSSGLAGQETQY
J: TRBJ2-7; V: TRBV5-4; CDR3: ASSRTGEGEQY
J: TRBJ2-7; V: TRBV2; CDR3: ASSEATGTSGEQY
J: TRBJ2-3; V: TRBV6-4; CDR3: ASSEGQGADTQY
J: TRBJ2-3; V: TRBV5-1; CDR3: ASSLNAGGLGDTQY
J: TRBJ1-1; V: TRBV18; CDR3: ASSPGRVNTEAF
J: TRBJ2-7; V: TRBV18; CDR3: ASSPGQY
J: TRBJ2-3; V: TRBV6-6; CDR3: ASSYVGTSSTDTQY
J: TRBJ2-3; V: TRBV7-2; CDR3: ASSGQSASTDTQY
J: TRBJ1-2; V: TRBV7-6; CDR3: ASSRGGDRDDYGYT
J: NA; V: TRBV4-2; CDR3: ASSQGRGGYEQY
J: TRBJ1-3; V: TRBV6-5; CDR3: ASSWQRSGNTIY
J: TRBJ1-6; V: TRBV10-3; CDR3: AISRDRGRGSPLH
J: TRBJ2-7; V: TRBV2; CDR3: ASKPRGVPDEQY
J: TRBJ2-7; V: TRBV5-6; CDR3: ASSLVGGAEDEQY
J: TRBJ1-2; V: TRBV10-2; CDR3: ASRSGINYGYT
J: TRBJ1-2; V: TRBV11-2; CDR3: ASSLPYPDRHNNYGYT
J: TRBJ2-2; V: TRBV6-6; CDR3: ASRIQGDTGELF
J: TRBJ1-4; V: TRBV30; CDR3: AWSVGQGIGEKLF
J: TRBJ2-7; V: TRBV28; CDR3: ASSLRTGVGEQY
J: TRBJ2-1; V: TRBV7-2; CDR3: ASSSPTSGGDSYNEQF
J: TRBJ2-1; V: TRBV7-9; CDR3: ASSFPKGGANNEQF
J: TRBJ2-1; V: TRBV6-5; CDR3: ASSYGLSSYNEQF
J: TRBJ1-5; V: TRBV28; CDR3: ASSRTVNQPQH
J: NA; V: TRBV29-1; CDR3: SVVDRGRPYEQY
J: TRBJ1-1; V: TRBV9; CDR3: ASSAEGQGATEAF
J: TRBJ2-1; V: TRBV7-3; CDR3: ASSLGQGGYNEQF
J: TRBJ2-4; V: TRBV4-1; CDR3: ASSQRPGSKNIQY
J: TRBJ2-2; V: TRBV25-1; CDR3: ASSEFPGTGELF
J: TRBJ1-1; V: TRBV5-1; CDR3: ASSIPGQGGTEAF
J: TRBJ2-1; V: TRBV10-1; CDR3: ASSDSGSTDEQF
J: TRBJ2-7; V: TRBV27; CDR3: ASSLVGGNRGREQY
J: TRBJ2-6; V: TRBV27; CDR3: ASSTDRGSVSGANVLT
J: TRBJ2-7; V: TRBV2; CDR3: ASRNRNTYEQY